This TCR beta chain stems from a study of blood T cells in healthy people across ages. The length of the CDR3 is 15 residues. Unmatched junction bases numbered 12, after V lost 10 bases and J lost 2 bases. Germline CDR1 and CDR2: ENHRY and SYGVKD. Alongside a J-beta primer mix, a sample-barcoded 5' primer served in a second PCR lasting about 7 to 11 cycles. TCRdb reprocessed the 5' RACE reads via MiXCR and lists one record per CDR3 protein. This sample carries some 780,000 distinct CDR3 sequences, about 61% of them seen once, and the ten largest clones take more than 25%. The sequencing input was blood. The chain has TRBV10-3 and TRBJ2-5; 8 nucleotides line up with TRBD1. The clonotype originates from a man aged 35-49 years in good health. The CDR3 region has the DNA TGTGCCACCAGGCCCAGGGGGCTGGGGCAAGAGACCCAGTACTTC. As protein: CATRPRGLGQETQYF.